Listed below are T cell receptor beta chains from one sample, sequenced in a study of cytomegalovirus exposure and HLA in healthy donors. Profiling relied on immunoSEQ multiplex PCR, and the TCRdb table lists in-frame clones only, not all of them. There are over 150,000 clones in the sample; around 79% occur only once, and roughly 2% lies in the top ten. The sequenced material came from PBMCs. The receptors originated from a man aged 40-49 years in good health and CMV-seronegative. CDR3s include the opening cysteine and the closing phenylalanine or tryptophan. A D gene is named only where the DNA matches it firmly. Rows may omit the clone size; those that give it use once, few, many or a size class.

d_call: TRBD2; j_call: TRBJ2-2; clone_size: -; v_call: TRBV30; cdr3_aa: CAWSVGLAGPGELFF; cdr3_nt: TGTGCCTGGAGTGTAGGCCTAGCGGGACCCGGGGAGCTGTTTTTT
d_call: -; j_call: TRBJ2-7; clone_size: -; v_call: TRBV29-1; cdr3_aa: CSAAGLSYEQYF; cdr3_nt: TGCAGCGCTGCCGGACTGAGCTACGAGCAGTACTTC
d_call: TRBD2; j_call: TRBJ2-3; clone_size: few; v_call: TRBV29-1; cdr3_aa: CSLSTGTSTNTQYF; cdr3_nt: TGCAGCCTGTCGACCGGGACTAGCACGAATACGCAGTATTTT
d_call: -; j_call: TRBJ1-1; clone_size: -; v_call: TRBV6-4; cdr3_aa: CASSVIEAFF; cdr3_nt: TGTGCCAGCAGCGTTATTGAAGCTTTCTTT
d_call: TRBD2; j_call: TRBJ2-6; clone_size: -; v_call: TRBV6-1; cdr3_aa: CASSELAGVGANGLTF; cdr3_nt: TGTGCCAGCAGTGAACTAGCGGGAGTTGGGGCCAACGGCCTGACTTTC
d_call: TRBD2; j_call: TRBJ2-7; clone_size: -; v_call: TRBV19; cdr3_aa: CASSGVAGATYEQYF; cdr3_nt: TGTGCCAGTAGTGGGGTAGCGGGGGCTACCTACGAGCAGTACTTC
d_call: TRBD2; j_call: TRBJ2-3; clone_size: -; v_call: TRBV11-2; cdr3_aa: CASSPSGSSDTQYF; cdr3_nt: TGTGCCAGCAGCCCTAGCGGGTCCTCAGATACGCAGTATTTT
d_call: TRBD2; j_call: TRBJ2-7; clone_size: -; v_call: TRBV4-2; cdr3_aa: CASSQTSGRGTYEQYF; cdr3_nt: TGTGCCAGCAGCCAAACTAGCGGGAGGGGAACCTACGAGCAGTACTTC
d_call: TRBD1; j_call: TRBJ2-2; clone_size: once; v_call: TRBV7-2; cdr3_aa: CASSSTGLAGELFF; cdr3_nt: TGTGCCAGCAGCTCGACAGGGCTTGCCGGGGAGCTGTTTTTT
d_call: -; j_call: TRBJ1-5; clone_size: -; v_call: TRBV2; cdr3_aa: CASNGERDQPQHF; cdr3_nt: TGTGCCAGCAACGGGGAAAGGGATCAGCCCCAGCATTTT
d_call: TRBD1; j_call: TRBJ2-1; clone_size: -; v_call: TRBV5-4; cdr3_aa: CASSLVGGREQFF; cdr3_nt: TGTGCCAGCAGCTTGGTAGGGGGCCGTGAGCAGTTCTTC
d_call: -; j_call: TRBJ2-3; clone_size: once; v_call: TRBV6-6; cdr3_aa: CASSYRLGTPDTQYF; cdr3_nt: TGTGCCAGCAGTTACCGGCTAGGTACCCCAGATACGCAGTATTTT
d_call: TRBD1; j_call: TRBJ2-3; clone_size: -; v_call: TRBV7-2; cdr3_aa: CASSNYRGSTDTQYF; cdr3_nt: TGTGCCAGCAGCAACTACAGGGGAAGCACAGATACGCAGTATTTT
d_call: -; j_call: TRBJ2-2; clone_size: -; v_call: TRBV18; cdr3_aa: CASSPLQVTGELFF; cdr3_nt: TGTGCCAGCTCACCACTACAGGTTACCGGGGAGCTGTTTTTT
d_call: -; j_call: TRBJ2-5; clone_size: -; v_call: TRBV29-1; cdr3_aa: CSVGRRGETQYF; cdr3_nt: TGCAGCGTGGGGAGGAGGGGCGAGACCCAGTACTTC
d_call: -; j_call: TRBJ1-2; clone_size: -; v_call: TRBV7-8; cdr3_aa: CASSWTDLNYGYTF; cdr3_nt: TGTGCCAGCAGCTGGACAGACCTTAACTATGGCTACACCTTC
d_call: TRBD1; j_call: TRBJ2-7; clone_size: -; v_call: TRBV6-6; cdr3_aa: CASSPGQGDYEQYF; cdr3_nt: TGTGCCAGCAGTCCGGGACAGGGGGACTACGAGCAGTACTTC
d_call: TRBD2; j_call: TRBJ2-5; clone_size: -; v_call: TRBV28; cdr3_aa: CASSRLAGEETQYF; cdr3_nt: TGTGCCAGCAGTCGACTAGCGGGAGAGGAGACTCAGTACTTC
d_call: -; j_call: TRBJ1-2; clone_size: -; v_call: TRBV5-1; cdr3_aa: CASSLAAGRNYGYTF; cdr3_nt: TGCGCCAGCAGCTTGGCGGCAGGGCGGAACTATGGCTACACCTTC
d_call: -; j_call: TRBJ2-3; clone_size: few; v_call: TRBV11-2; cdr3_aa: CASSPARTIPGDF; cdr3_nt: TGTGCCAGCAGCCCAGCCCGGACTATCCCGGGGGACTTT
d_call: -; j_call: TRBJ1-2; clone_size: -; v_call: TRBV7-2; cdr3_aa: CASSLGGTSDVGYTF; cdr3_nt: TGTGCCAGCAGCTTAGGGGGCACGTCGGACGTAGGCTACACCTTC
d_call: -; j_call: TRBJ2-2; clone_size: -; v_call: TRBV28; cdr3_aa: CASSWSGTSTGELFF; cdr3_nt: TGTGCCAGCAGCTGGTCCGGGACAAGCACCGGGGAGCTGTTTTTT
d_call: -; j_call: TRBJ2-4; clone_size: -; v_call: TRBV4-3; cdr3_aa: CASSQALRLAKNSQYF; cdr3_nt: TGCGCCAGCAGCCAAGCTCTCCGTCTAGCCAAAAACAGTCAGTACTTC
d_call: TRBD2; j_call: TRBJ2-1; clone_size: -; v_call: TRBV10-3; cdr3_aa: CAMAGGYYNEQFF; cdr3_nt: TGTGCCATGGCGGGAGGTTACTACAATGAGCAGTTCTTC
d_call: TRBD1; j_call: TRBJ1-5; clone_size: -; v_call: TRBV29-1; cdr3_aa: CSVGQGGNQPQHF; cdr3_nt: TGCAGCGTTGGACAGGGTGGAAATCAGCCCCAGCATTTT
d_call: TRBD2; j_call: TRBJ2-7; clone_size: -; v_call: TRBV2; cdr3_aa: CASSLLWTSLSYEQYF; cdr3_nt: TGTGCCAGCAGTCTTCTCTGGACTAGCCTTTCCTACGAGCAGTACTTC
d_call: -; j_call: TRBJ2-5; clone_size: -; v_call: TRBV21-1; cdr3_aa: CASSKTQAGVFVETQYF; cdr3_nt: TGTGCCAGCAGCAAAACTCAAGCGGGAGTCTTTGTAGAGACCCAGTACTTC
d_call: TRBD2; j_call: TRBJ2-7; clone_size: -; v_call: TRBV14; cdr3_aa: CASSQVPGGPYEQYF; cdr3_nt: TGTGCCAGCAGCCAAGTTCCGGGAGGGCCTTACGAGCAGTACTTC
d_call: TRBD1; j_call: TRBJ2-7; clone_size: -; v_call: TRBV15; cdr3_aa: CATSRELPGQGYEQYF; cdr3_nt: TGTGCCACCAGCAGAGAGTTACCGGGACAGGGGTACGAGCAGTACTTC
d_call: TRBD2; j_call: TRBJ2-3; clone_size: -; v_call: TRBV6-5; cdr3_aa: CASSRLARGADTQYF; cdr3_nt: TGTGCCAGCAGCCGACTAGCCCGGGGAGCAGATACGCAGTATTTT
d_call: TRBD2; j_call: TRBJ2-1; clone_size: -; v_call: TRBV6-4; cdr3_aa: CASSGGLADYNEQFF; cdr3_nt: TGTGCCAGCAGTGGGGGACTAGCGGACTACAATGAGCAGTTCTTC
d_call: TRBD1; j_call: TRBJ2-7; clone_size: -; v_call: TRBV6-1; cdr3_aa: CASSGRQGANEQYF; cdr3_nt: TGTGCCAGCAGTGGCCGACAGGGGGCGAACGAGCAGTACTTC
d_call: TRBD2; j_call: TRBJ2-2; clone_size: -; v_call: TRBV4-2; cdr3_aa: CASRLAGENTGELFF; cdr3_nt: TGTGCCAGCAGGTTAGCGGGAGAGAACACCGGGGAGCTGTTTTTT
d_call: -; j_call: TRBJ2-2; clone_size: -; v_call: TRBV6-1; cdr3_aa: CASSWALATGELFF; cdr3_nt: TGTGCCAGCAGTTGGGCCCTTGCGACCGGGGAGCTGTTTTTT
d_call: -; j_call: TRBJ2-5; clone_size: -; v_call: TRBV5-4; cdr3_aa: CASSSGLPTQETQYF; cdr3_nt: TGTGCCAGCAGCTCCGGACTACCCACTCAAGAGACCCAGTACTTC
d_call: TRBD1; j_call: TRBJ2-3; clone_size: -; v_call: TRBV29-1; cdr3_aa: CSVSPGQGRDTQYF; cdr3_nt: TGCAGCGTTTCGCCGGGACAGGGTCGAGATACGCAGTATTTT
d_call: TRBD1; j_call: TRBJ2-7; clone_size: -; v_call: TRBV7-9; cdr3_aa: CASSLQGQNYEQYF; cdr3_nt: TGTGCCAGCAGCTTACAGGGACAGAACTACGAGCAGTACTTC
d_call: TRBD1; j_call: TRBJ2-7; clone_size: -; v_call: TRBV18; cdr3_aa: CASSPSRDREQYF; cdr3_nt: TGTGCCAGCTCACCGTCCCGGGACAGAGAGCAGTACTTC
d_call: TRBD1; j_call: TRBJ1-1; clone_size: -; v_call: TRBV11-1; cdr3_aa: CASSLGGQGSMNTEAFF; cdr3_nt: TGTGCCAGCAGCTTAGGGGGACAGGGCTCCATGAACACTGAAGCTTTCTTT
d_call: TRBD2; j_call: TRBJ2-1; clone_size: -; v_call: TRBV7-2; cdr3_aa: CASSPGLVGEQFF; cdr3_nt: TGTGCCAGCAGCCCGGGACTAGTAGGTGAGCAGTTCTTC
d_call: -; j_call: TRBJ1-2; clone_size: -; v_call: TRBV28; cdr3_aa: CASSFGGALPYTF; cdr3_nt: TGTGCCAGCAGTTTCGGCGGGGCGCTTCCCTACACCTTC
d_call: TRBD2; j_call: TRBJ2-5; clone_size: -; v_call: TRBV28; cdr3_aa: CASLNAGGETQYF; cdr3_nt: TGTGCCAGCCTGAACGCGGGGGGCGAGACCCAGTACTTC
d_call: -; j_call: TRBJ2-7; clone_size: -; v_call: TRBV15; cdr3_aa: CATSRYPILAGAYEQYF; cdr3_nt: TGTGCCACCAGCAGATACCCCATACTAGCTGGGGCCTACGAGCAGTACTTC
d_call: -; j_call: TRBJ1-1; clone_size: -; v_call: TRBV5-1; cdr3_aa: CASSLFSGPNTEAFF; cdr3_nt: TGCGCCAGCAGCTTGTTTTCAGGGCCGAACACTGAAGCTTTCTTT
d_call: TRBD2; j_call: TRBJ2-3; clone_size: -; v_call: TRBV29-1; cdr3_aa: CSVDGGGRTDTQYF; cdr3_nt: TGCAGCGTTGATGGGGGGGGACGCACAGATACGCAGTATTTT
d_call: TRBD1; j_call: TRBJ2-7; clone_size: -; v_call: TRBV9; cdr3_aa: CASSGRQGTYEQYF; cdr3_nt: TGTGCCAGCAGCGGGCGACAGGGCACCTACGAGCAGTACTTC